This T cell receptor beta chain was recorded in a study of CD8+CD57+ T cells in acquired aplastic anemia. TCR beta VDJ and CDR3 profiling used genomic DNA as template. A single record per CDR3 protein comes from TCRdb applying MiXCR to the reads. The sample lists around 170,000 distinct CDR3 sequences, approximately 46% occurring once. The clonotype originates from a human donor in good health. The sequenced sample was sorted CD4+, CD8+, or CD8+CD57+ T cells (not recorded which) from PBMCs.

CDR3 in DNA: TGTGCCAGCAGCTCAAGACAGGGTCTGCCGCCCCAGCATTTT. It codes for CASSSRQGLPPQHF. The V gene is TRBV7-8, the J gene TRBJ1-5, with 7 positions matching TRBD1. The V segment lost 4 bases and the J segment 9 bases; nucleotides outside the gene matches: 9. CDR1 is SGHVS, CDR2 FQNEAQ, per germline. The CDR3 runs 14 residues.